This T cell receptor beta chain was identified during a study of cytomegalovirus exposure and HLA in healthy donors. For the study at large: It was reported in a later analysis that the same platform had been used for the 120 or so validation repertoires as for the 550 to 700 first-cohort repertoires. General study results and limits: In vitro, a few CMV-associated chains proved specific for CMV antigens.

Method: immunoSEQ multiplex PCR; TCRdb's copy keeps in-frame clones and lacks some. The table records 150,000 to 200,000 clones, more than 70% of them present only once. A word on this clone: Its matching antigen is unknown.

Separate from the roughly 700-subject first cohort, the approximately 120-subject validation cohort was the one that the donors belonged to. From germline, CDR1 is LNHDA and CDR2 SQIVND (reference sequence). CDR3 size: 15 residues. The V gene lost 5 bases and the J gene lost 1 base, with 14 bases spanning the gap. The specimen sequenced was PBMCs. The rearrangement links TRBV19 to TRBJ1-1; perhaps TRBD1 as D (6 bases). This sequence originates from a young woman in good health and CMV-seronegative. CDR3 DNA: TGTGCCAGTAGTCGAATTCACAGGGAGAACACTGAAGCTTTCTTT. Translated: CASSRIHRENTEAFF. The complete variable domain, with remaining parts taken from reference TRBV19 and TRBJ1-1, reads DGGITQSPKYLFRKEGQNVTLSCEQNLNHDAMYWYRQDPGQGLRLIYYSQIVNDFQKGDIAEGYSVSREKKESFPLTVTSAQKNPTAFYLCASSRIHRENTEAFFGQGTRLTVV.